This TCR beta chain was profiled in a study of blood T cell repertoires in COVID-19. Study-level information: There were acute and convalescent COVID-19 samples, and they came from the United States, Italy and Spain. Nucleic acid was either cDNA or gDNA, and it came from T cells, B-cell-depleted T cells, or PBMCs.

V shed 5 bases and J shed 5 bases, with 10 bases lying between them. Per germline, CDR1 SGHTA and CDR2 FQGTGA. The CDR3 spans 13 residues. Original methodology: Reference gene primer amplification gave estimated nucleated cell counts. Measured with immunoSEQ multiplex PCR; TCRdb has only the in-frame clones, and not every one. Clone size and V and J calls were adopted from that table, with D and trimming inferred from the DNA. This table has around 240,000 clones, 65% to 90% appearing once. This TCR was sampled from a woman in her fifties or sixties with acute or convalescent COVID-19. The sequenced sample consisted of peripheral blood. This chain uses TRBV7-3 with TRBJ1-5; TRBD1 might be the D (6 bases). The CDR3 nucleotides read TGTGCCAGCAGCGGGGGCAGCGATCAGCCCCAGCATTTT. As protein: CASSGGSDQPQHF.